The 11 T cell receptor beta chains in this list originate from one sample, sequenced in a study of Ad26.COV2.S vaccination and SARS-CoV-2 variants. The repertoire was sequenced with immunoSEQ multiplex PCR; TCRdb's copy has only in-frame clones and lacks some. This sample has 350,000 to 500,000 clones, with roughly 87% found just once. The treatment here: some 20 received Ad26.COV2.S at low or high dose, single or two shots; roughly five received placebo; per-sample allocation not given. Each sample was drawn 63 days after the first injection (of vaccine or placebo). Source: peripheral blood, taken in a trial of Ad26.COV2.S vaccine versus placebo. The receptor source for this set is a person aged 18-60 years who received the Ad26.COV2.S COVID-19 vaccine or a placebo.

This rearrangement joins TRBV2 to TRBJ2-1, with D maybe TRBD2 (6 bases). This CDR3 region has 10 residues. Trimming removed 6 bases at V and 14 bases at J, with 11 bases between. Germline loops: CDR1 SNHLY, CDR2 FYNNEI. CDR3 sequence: CASSRDFEFF. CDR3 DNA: TGTGCCAGCAGCCGGGACTTCGAGTTCTTC.

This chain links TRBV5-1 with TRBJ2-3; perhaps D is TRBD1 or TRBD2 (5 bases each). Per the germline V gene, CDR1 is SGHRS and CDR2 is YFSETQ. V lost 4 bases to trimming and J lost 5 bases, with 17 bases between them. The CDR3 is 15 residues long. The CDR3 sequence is CASSLGDGVRDTQYF. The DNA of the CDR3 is TGCGCCAGCAGCCTGGGGGACGGGGTGAGAGATACGCAGTATTTT.

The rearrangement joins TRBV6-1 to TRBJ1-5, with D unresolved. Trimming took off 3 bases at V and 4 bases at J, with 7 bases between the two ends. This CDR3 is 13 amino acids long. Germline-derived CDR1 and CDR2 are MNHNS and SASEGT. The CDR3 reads CASSDIENQPQHF. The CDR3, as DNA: TGTGCCAGCAGTGACATCGAAAATCAGCCCCAGCATTTT.

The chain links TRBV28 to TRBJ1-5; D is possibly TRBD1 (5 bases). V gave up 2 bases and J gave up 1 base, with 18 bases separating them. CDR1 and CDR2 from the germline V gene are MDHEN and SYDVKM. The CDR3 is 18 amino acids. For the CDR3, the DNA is TGTGCCAGCAGTTTAAGGGTTGGAGCGGGACCGAGCAATCAGCCCCAGCATTTT. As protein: CASSLRVGAGPSNQPQHF.

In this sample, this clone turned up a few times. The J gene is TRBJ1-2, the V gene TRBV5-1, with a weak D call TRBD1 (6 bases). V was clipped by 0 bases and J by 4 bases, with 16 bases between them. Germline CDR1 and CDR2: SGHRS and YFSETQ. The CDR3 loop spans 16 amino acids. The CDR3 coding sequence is TGCGCCAGCAGCTTGGGCAACAGGGCTGACGCCTATGGCTACACCTTC. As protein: CASSLGNRADAYGYTF.

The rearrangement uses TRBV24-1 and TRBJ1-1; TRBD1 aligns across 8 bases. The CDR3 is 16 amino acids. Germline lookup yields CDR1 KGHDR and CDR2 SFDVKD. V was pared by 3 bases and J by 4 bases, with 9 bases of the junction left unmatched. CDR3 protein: CATSDGMTGEGTEAFF. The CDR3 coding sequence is TGTGCCACCAGTGATGGGATGACAGGGGAGGGCACTGAAGCTTTCTTT.

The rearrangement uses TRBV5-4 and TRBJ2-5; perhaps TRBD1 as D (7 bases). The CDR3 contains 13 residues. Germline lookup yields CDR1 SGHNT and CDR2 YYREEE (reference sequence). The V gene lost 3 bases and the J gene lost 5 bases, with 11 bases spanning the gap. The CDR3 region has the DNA TGTGCCAGCAGCTCCGCAGGGGGGGAGACCCAGTACTTC. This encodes CASSSAGGETQYF.

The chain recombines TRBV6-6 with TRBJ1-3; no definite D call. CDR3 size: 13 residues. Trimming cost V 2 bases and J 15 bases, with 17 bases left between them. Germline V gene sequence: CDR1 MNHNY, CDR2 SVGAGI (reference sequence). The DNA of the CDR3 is TGTGCCAGCAGTTACGGCCCTGTAGGACTTGGATATTTT. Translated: CASSYGPVGLGYF.

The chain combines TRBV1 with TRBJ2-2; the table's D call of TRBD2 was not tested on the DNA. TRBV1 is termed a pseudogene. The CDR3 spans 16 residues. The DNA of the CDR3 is TGCACCAGCAGCCTAGGGACTAGCCTACAGGAAGGGGAGCTGTTTTTT. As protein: CTSSLGTSLQEGELFF.

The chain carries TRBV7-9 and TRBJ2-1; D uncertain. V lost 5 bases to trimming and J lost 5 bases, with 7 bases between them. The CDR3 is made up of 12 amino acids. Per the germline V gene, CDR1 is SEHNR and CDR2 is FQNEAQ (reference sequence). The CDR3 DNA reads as TGTGCCAGCAGCGTCACTAACAATGAGCAGTTCTTC. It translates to CASSVTNNEQFF.

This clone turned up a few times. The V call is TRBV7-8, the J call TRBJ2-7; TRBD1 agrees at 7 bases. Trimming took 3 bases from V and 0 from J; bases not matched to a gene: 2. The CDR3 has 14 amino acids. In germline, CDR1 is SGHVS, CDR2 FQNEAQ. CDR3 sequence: CASSFEGASYEQYF. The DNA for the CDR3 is TGTGCCAGCAGCTTTGAGGGGGCCTCCTACGAGCAGTACTTC. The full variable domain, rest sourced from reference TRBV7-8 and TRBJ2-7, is GAGVSQSPRYKVAKRGQDVALRCDPISGHVSLFWYQQALGQGPEFLTYFQNEAQLDKSGLPSDRFFAERPEGSVSTLKIQRTQQEDSAVYLCASSFEGASYEQYFGPGTRLTVT.